This TCR beta chain was sequenced during a study of blood T cell repertoires in COVID-19. Study context: Acute and convalescent COVID-19 samples came from the United States, Italy and Spain. T cells, B-cell-depleted T cells, or PBMCs provided the cDNA or gDNA that served as material.

V lost 4 bases, J lost 4 bases, and 4 bases stayed unmatched. In germline, CDR1 is SGHVS, CDR2 FNYEAQ. The CDR3 is 16 residues long. Authors' analysis steps: Nucleated cell number was recorded as an estimate derived from reference gene primer amplification. The protocol was immunoSEQ multiplex PCR, while the TCRdb copy is restricted to in-frame clones and leaves out a portion. D and trimming were read from the DNA, whereas the V and J calls and clone size are those reported in that table. The sample lists about 260,000 clones, around 80% occurring once. Sample: peripheral blood. This clonotype was obtained from a woman at least 80 years old with acute or convalescent COVID-19. The rearrangement uses TRBV7-6 and TRBJ2-1, with 13 bases lining up with TRBD2. The CDR3 is CASSSGLAGIYNEQFF. The CDR3 coding sequence is TGTGCCAGCAGCTCGGGACTAGCGGGGATATACAATGAGCAGTTCTTC.